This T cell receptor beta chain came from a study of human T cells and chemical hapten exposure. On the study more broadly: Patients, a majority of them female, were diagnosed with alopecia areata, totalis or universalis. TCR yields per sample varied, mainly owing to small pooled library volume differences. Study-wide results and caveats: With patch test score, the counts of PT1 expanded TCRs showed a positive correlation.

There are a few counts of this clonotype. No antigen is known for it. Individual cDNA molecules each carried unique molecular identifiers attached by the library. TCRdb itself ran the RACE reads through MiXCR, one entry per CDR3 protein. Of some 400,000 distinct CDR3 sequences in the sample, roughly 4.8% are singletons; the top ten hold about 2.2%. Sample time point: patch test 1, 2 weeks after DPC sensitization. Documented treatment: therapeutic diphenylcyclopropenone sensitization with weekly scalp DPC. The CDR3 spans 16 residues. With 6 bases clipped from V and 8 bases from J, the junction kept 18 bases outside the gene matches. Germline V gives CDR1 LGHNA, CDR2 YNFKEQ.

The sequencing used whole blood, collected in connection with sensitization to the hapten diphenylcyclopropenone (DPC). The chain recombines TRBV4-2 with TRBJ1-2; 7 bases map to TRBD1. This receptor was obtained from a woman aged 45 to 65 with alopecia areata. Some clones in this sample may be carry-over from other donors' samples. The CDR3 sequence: CASRVLGGSRPGGYTF. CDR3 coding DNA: TGTGCCAGCAGGGTCCTAGGGGGCAGCCGCCCGGGAGGCTACACCTTC.